The rows below give T cell receptor beta chains drawn from one sample of a study of CD8 T cells in Susac syndrome. Using its own MiXCR run on the immunoSEQ multiplex PCR reads, TCRdb lists one record per CDR3 protein. The data contain some 180,000 distinct CDR3 sequences, 91% of them singletons. Sequencing used CD4+ T cells from PBMCs. The receptor set was obtained from a human donor with Susac syndrome. The CDR3 runs from the conserved cysteine through the conserved F or W. The order of the fields is V gene, J gene, D gene, CDR3 DNA, CDR3 protein. D genes are given only for firm matches.

v_call: TRBV5-1; j_call: TRBJ2-2; d_call: NA; cdr3_nt: TGCGCCAGCAGGTCAGGGGCGAACACCGGGGAGCTGTTTTTT; cdr3_aa: CASRSGANTGELFF
v_call: TRBV7-9; j_call: TRBJ1-2; d_call: TRBD1; cdr3_nt: TGTGCCAGCAGCCCCCGGACAGGACCGTATGGCTACACCTTC; cdr3_aa: CASSPRTGPYGYTF
v_call: TRBV12-5; j_call: TRBJ1-4; d_call: TRBD1; cdr3_nt: TGTGCTAGTGGCTCAGAAACAGGGGGCATTAATGAAAAACTGTTTTTT; cdr3_aa: CASGSETGGINEKLFF
v_call: TRBV6-1; j_call: TRBJ2-1; d_call: NA; cdr3_nt: TGTGCCAGCAGGCAGCTCTCCTACAATGAGCAGTTCTTC; cdr3_aa: CASRQLSYNEQFF
v_call: TRBV30; j_call: TRBJ1-1; d_call: NA; cdr3_nt: TGTGCCTGGATTACACGAGTGGAGAACACTGAAGCTTTCTTT; cdr3_aa: CAWITRVENTEAFF
v_call: TRBV7-2; j_call: TRBJ1-2; d_call: NA; cdr3_nt: TGTGCCAGCAGCTTAGAGGCAGGGGTTGGCTACACCTTC; cdr3_aa: CASSLEAGVGYTF
v_call: TRBV10-2; j_call: TRBJ1-5; d_call: TRBD1; cdr3_nt: TGCGCCAGCAGAGAGACAGGGTGGAGCAATCAGCCCCAGCATTTT; cdr3_aa: CASRETGWSNQPQHF
v_call: TRBV3-1; j_call: TRBJ1-1; d_call: NA; cdr3_nt: TGTGCCAGCAGCCAAGTACAGGGTGGCACTGAAGCTTTCTTT; cdr3_aa: CASSQVQGGTEAFF
v_call: TRBV27; j_call: TRBJ2-7; d_call: TRBD1; cdr3_nt: TGTGCCAGCAGTTCGATGTACCGAGGGGACAGGGGGTCCTACGAGCAGTACTTC; cdr3_aa: CASSSMYRGDRGSYEQYF
v_call: TRBV12-3/TRBV12-4; j_call: TRBJ2-1; d_call: TRBD2; cdr3_nt: TGTGCCAGCAGTTCGACTAGCCATTCTTACAATGAGCAGTTCTTC; cdr3_aa: CASSSTSHSYNEQFF